Below, 13 T cell receptor beta chains from the same sample are listed, as sequenced in a study of beta chain features in type 1 diabetes. Expressed TCRB transcripts were sequenced because the isolated RNA had all been reverse transcribed beforehand. Assay used: immunoSEQ multiplex PCR; TCRdb lists only in-frame clones, some missing. This table holds about 410,000 clones, approximately 15% found once. Sample: naive CD4+ T cells from blood. These receptors originate from a man aged 25-45 years in good health.

The chain joins TRBV7-2 to TRBJ2-1; 7 nucleotides align to TRBD2. Trimming removed 5 bases from V and 6 bases from J; junction bases left unmatched: 7. CDR1 and CDR2 from the germline V gene are SGHTA and FQGNSA. The CDR3 is 14 residues long. In nucleotides, the CDR3 is TGTGCCAGCAGCCGGGGTCTAGCGGCCAATGAGCAGTTCTTC. This sequence encodes CASSRGLAANEQFF.

This clone was observed a handful of times. The V and J genes are TRBV5-6 and TRBJ2-1; D may match TRBD1 or TRBD2 (6 bases each). CDR3 size: 17 residues. V was trimmed by 1 base and J by 1 base, leaving 15 bases between them. The germline CDR1 and CDR2 sequences are SGHDT and YYEEEE. For the CDR3, the DNA is TGTGCCAGCAGCTTGCAGGGGCGCGGGACATCCTACAATGAGCAGTTCTTC. Translation gives CASSLQGRGTSYNEQFF.

This sequence joins TRBV23-1 and TRBJ2-7; D uncertain. TRBV23-1 is an ORF for which the function is uncertain. This CDR3 contains 12 residues. Trimming took 4 bases from V and 6 from J, leaving 10 bases between them. The CDR3: CASSPIRGEQYV. The CDR3, as DNA: TGCGCCAGCAGTCCCATCCGCGGCGAGCAGTACGTC.

The chain carries TRBV29-1 and TRBJ1-5; no firm D call. Germline CDR1 and CDR2: SQVTM and ANQGSEA. This CDR3 has 13 residues. V was shortened by 4 bases and J by 7 bases, with 14 bases between the two germline ends. CDR3 protein: CSVADRETQPQHF. The CDR3 nucleotides are TGCAGCGTTGCGGACCGGGAAACACAGCCCCAGCATTTT.

There are a few counts of this clone. The chain is built from TRBV6-5 and TRBJ2-1; D uncertain. Germline V lookup: CDR1 MNHEY, CDR2 SVGAGI. The length of the CDR3 is 13 residues. The ends were cut back, 6 bases at V and 8 bases at J, with 14 bases in the middle. In nucleotides, the CDR3 is TGTGCCAGCAGGCTAATAACGGTGGATGAGCAGTTCTTC. This translates into CASRLITVDEQFF.

The chain has TRBV7-2 and TRBJ2-1; D possibly matches TRBD1 or TRBD2 (5 bases each). The V and J ends lost 4 bases and 7 bases respectively, with 8 bases between them. The CDR3 is 12 amino acids. Germline V gene data show CDR1 as SGHTA and CDR2 as FQGNSA. In DNA, the CDR3 is TGTGCCAGCAGCTGGGACCGGAATGAGCAGTTCTTC. Amino acid sequence: CASSWDRNEQFF.

This clone was seen a few times. The chain employs TRBV5-6 and TRBJ2-5, with TRBD2 identical over 9 bases. CDR3 length: 14 amino acids. V lost 5 bases to trimming and J lost 1 base; unmatched junction nucleotides: 3. Germline CDR1 reads SGHDT; CDR2 reads YYEEEE. DNA of the CDR3: TGTGCCAGCAGTTTAGCGGGGGTCCAAGAGACCCAGTACTTC. It codes for CASSLAGVQETQYF.

The rearrangement uses TRBV7-9 and TRBJ1-4, with a weak D call TRBD1 (6 bases). The CDR3 contains 17 residues. Germline V CDR1 and CDR2: SEHNR, FQNEAQ (reference sequence). Between the trimmed V and J ends, which lost 5 bases and 6 bases, there was a span of 22 bases. CDR3 nucleotide sequence: TGTGCCAGCAGCCCTATCCCCCGCAGGGGAAAGGATGAAAAACTGTTTTTT. Protein: CASSPIPRRGKDEKLFF. Complete variable domain (other parts from reference TRBV7-9 and TRBJ1-4): DTGVSQNPRHKITKRGQNVTFRCDPISEHNRLYWYRQTLGQGPEFLTYFQNEAQLEKSRLLSDRFSAERPKGSFSTLEIQRTEQGDSAMYLCASSPIPRRGKDEKLFFGSGTQLSVL.

The chain combines TRBV11-2 with TRBJ2-3; D is perhaps TRBD1 (5 bases). This CDR3 contains 15 residues. The germline V gene has CDR1 SGHAT and CDR2 FQNNGV. V shed 5 bases and J shed 6 bases, with 18 bases lying between them. The CDR3 DNA reads TGTGCCAGCAGCACTGCTGGGGCAGGTTCGGATACGCAGTATTTT. Its translation: CASSTAGAGSDTQYF.

The rearrangement joins TRBV25-1 to TRBJ1-3, with 7 bases lining up with TRBD1. V shed 1 base and J 16 bases; nucleotides not matched to a gene: 10. The V gene's germline CDR1 is MGHDK and CDR2 SYGVNS. This CDR3 comprises 13 residues. The CDR3 DNA reads as TGTGCCAGCAGTGAATCACCGGGACAGCGACTGTATTTT. This gives the protein CASSESPGQRLYF.

The sample holds a few counts of this clone. The gene calls are TRBV27 and TRBJ1-1; D is unclear. The CDR3 runs 12 residues. CDR1 and CDR2 (germline): MNHEY, SMNVEV (reference sequence). V shed 5 bases and J shed 5 bases, with 9 bases lying between them. The chain's CDR3 is CASSPGGTEAFF. The CDR3 bases are TGTGCCAGCAGTCCCGGTGGGACTGAAGCTTTCTTT.

To note about this clone: Other DNA sequences within the sample encode an identical CDR3. V gene TRBV2 combines with J gene TRBJ1-1; D call uncertain. The V gene lost 7 bases and the J gene lost 1 base, with 4 bases spanning the gap. Germline V gene data show CDR1 as SNHLY and CDR2 as FYNNEI. The CDR3 is 11 residues long. Here the CDR3 reads CASKENTEAFF. DNA for the CDR3: TGTGCCAGCAAGGAGAACACTGAAGCTTTCTTT.

This clone came up once. The chain carries TRBV27 and TRBJ1-6, with D perhaps TRBD1 (5 bases). Germline V CDR1 and CDR2: MNHEY, SMNVEV (reference sequence). The CDR3 extends over 13 amino acids. Deletions cut 3 bases from V and 10 bases from J, with 10 bases between. The CDR3 protein is CASSLGGWSPLHF. The CDR3 nucleotides read TGTGCCAGCAGTTTGGGGGGGTGGTCACCCCTCCACTTT.